One sample yielded the 26 T cell receptor beta chains listed below, sequenced in a study of beta chain features in type 1 diabetes. The whole isolated RNA underwent reverse transcription, so sequencing captured expressed TCRB transcripts. Repertoires were generated with immunoSEQ multiplex PCR, while TCRdb's copy carries only in-frame clones and drops some. The sample includes a few hundred thousand clones, 27% of them seen just once. Sample: central memory CD4+ T cells from blood. Every receptor here comes from a man aged 25 to 45 in good health.

This clone appeared a few times. Other DNA sequences in the same sample also yield this CDR3. V and J are TRBV18 and TRBJ2-3; no clear D. Germline CDR1 is KGHSH and CDR2 is LQKENI. There are 13 residues in the CDR3. V was trimmed by 6 bases and J by 6 bases, leaving 13 bases between them. The CDR3 loop is CASSPGLMDTQYF. Here the CDR3 DNA reads TGTGCCAGCTCTCCCGGCCTGATGGATACGCAGTATTTT.

This clone was seen only a few times. The chain joins TRBV7-2 to TRBJ2-1; D may be TRBD2 (5 bases). CDR3 length: 15 amino acids. Trimming pared 4 bases from V and 6 bases from J, leaving 16 bases between. The V gene's germline CDR1 is SGHTA and CDR2 FQGNSA. DNA for the CDR3: TGTGCCAGCAGCTCCCCGGGATCCCGACGCAATGAGCAGTTCTTC. This translates into CASSSPGSRRNEQFF.

This clone came up once. V gene TRBV27 combines with J gene TRBJ1-5; 11 nucleotides match TRBD1. The germline CDR1 and CDR2 sequences are MNHEY and SMNVEV (reference sequence). Trimming cost V 5 bases and J 5 bases; bases outside gene matches: 8. The CDR3 loop spans 16 amino acids. The CDR3: CASSRRDRGDHQPQHF. The CDR3 DNA reads TGTGCCAGCAGTAGACGGGACAGGGGGGATCATCAGCCCCAGCATTTT.

V gene TRBV6-5 combines with J gene TRBJ2-5; TRBD1 is a possible D gene (7 bases). V was pared by 5 bases and J by 4 bases, with 11 bases between. Germline assignment: CDR1 MNHEY and CDR2 SVGAGI. The CDR3 is 13 residues long. In nucleotides, the CDR3 is TGTGCCAGCAGTCGTCAGGGGGGAGAGACCCAGTACTTC. Translated: CASSRQGGETQYF.

This clone was observed a handful of times. This sequence joins TRBV25-1 and TRBJ2-5; TRBD1 agrees at 8 bases. V shed 2 bases and J 11 bases; nucleotides not matched to a gene: 7. This CDR3 has 13 residues. Germline V CDR1 and CDR2: MGHDK, SYGVNS. The CDR3 protein is CASSERTGWEQYF. In DNA, the CDR3 is TGTGCCAGCAGTGAACGGACAGGGTGGGAGCAGTACTTC.

The genes are TRBV2 and TRBJ1-4; D ambiguous. The CDR3 is 14 amino acids. CDR1 and CDR2 from the germline V gene are SNHLY and FYNNEI. V lost 6 bases and J 5 bases, leaving 13 bases between the germline ends. The CDR3 DNA sequence: TGTGCCAGCAGCCCCAGACCCGGGAATGAAAAACTGTTTTTT. Its translation: CASSPRPGNEKLFF.

This clone came up a few times. The gene calls are TRBV29-1 and TRBJ2-6, with 9 positions matching TRBD1. The CDR3 contains 17 residues. J lost 0 bases, V lost 3 bases, and 6 bases had no gene match. The germline gives CDR1 SQVTM, CDR2 ANQGSEA. CDR3 bases: TGCAGCGTTGACGGGGGGACAGGGAGCTCTGGGGCCAACGTCCTGACTTTC. This gives the protein CSVDGGTGSSGANVLTF.

This clone was counted a few times. The chain is built from TRBV6-5 and TRBJ2-2, with 9 bases aligning to TRBD1. The CDR3 length is 15 residues. Trimming removed 6 bases from V and 5 bases from J; junction bases left unmatched: 7. Germline assignment: CDR1 MNHEY and CDR2 SVGAGI. For the CDR3, the DNA is TGTGCCAGCAGAACCGGGACAGGGCTTACCGGGGAGCTGTTTTTT. This encodes CASRTGTGLTGELFF.

The J gene is TRBJ2-1, the V gene TRBV10-3, with 9 bases aligning to TRBD1. V shed 11 bases and J 4 bases; nucleotides not matched to a gene: 12. The CDR3 extends over 15 amino acids. The V gene's germline CDR1 is ENHRY and CDR2 SYGVKD. The CDR3, as DNA: TGTGCCGCTCGAACGGGGACAGGGAGTTACAATGAGCAGTTCTTC. Amino acid sequence: CAARTGTGSYNEQFF.

This clone was seen at least ten times. J is TRBJ2-3 and V is TRBV9, with no clear D. The CDR3 contains 14 residues. V was shortened by 0 bases and J by 5 bases, with 10 bases between the two germline ends. Germline CDR1 reads SGDLS; CDR2 reads YYNGEE. CDR3 DNA sequence: TGTGCCAGCAGCGTAGCTGCTAGGAGAGATACGCAGTATTTT. Translation gives CASSVAARRDTQYF.

The chain is built from TRBV7-9 and TRBJ2-5; the match to TRBD2 covers 7 bases. The germline gives CDR1 SEHNR, CDR2 FQNEAQ (reference sequence). This CDR3 has 13 amino acids. With V trimmed by 4 bases and J by 3 bases, 2 bases remained unmatched. CDR3 amino acids: CASSSSGKETQYF. For the CDR3, the DNA is TGTGCCAGCAGCTCTAGCGGAAAAGAGACCCAGTACTTC.

This clone occurred many times. The gene calls are TRBV4-2 and TRBJ2-7; the D gene is possibly TRBD2 (6 bases). Trimming left V 2 bases short and J 1 base short, with 9 bases between. The CDR3 has 14 residues. Germline values: CDR1 LGHNA, CDR2 YNFKEQ. The CDR3 sequence is CASSQRLGSYEQYF. For the CDR3, the DNA is TGTGCCAGCAGCCAACGACTAGGATCCTACGAGCAGTACTTC.

On this clone itself: This CDR3 is also generated by other DNA sequences in the sample. The chain has TRBV7-2 and TRBJ2-2; D is unresolved. CDR1 and CDR2 (germline): SGHTA, FQGNSA. This CDR3 has 13 residues. Trimming stripped 2 bases from V and 7 bases from J, with 8 bases between. DNA of the CDR3: TGTGCCAGCAGCTTAAATGCTGGCGGGGAGCTGTTTTTT. Residues: CASSLNAGGELFF.

The J gene is TRBJ1-4, the V gene TRBV18; D gene ambiguous. Per the germline V gene, CDR1 is KGHSH and CDR2 is LQKENI. CDR3 length: 11 residues. The germline V and J ends were trimmed by 6 bases and 8 bases, with 7 bases remaining between them. The CDR3 region has the DNA TGTGCCAGCTCGAATGTGGAAAAACTGTTTTTT. Amino acids: CASSNVEKLFF.

This clone was observed at least ten times. The chain has TRBV7-2 and TRBJ2-1; TRBD1 matches at 8 bases. V gave up 5 bases and J gave up 9 bases; unmatched junction bases: 9. The CDR3 loop spans 14 amino acids. Germline loops: CDR1 SGHTA, CDR2 FQGNSA. The CDR3 here is CASSRRRTGIEQFF. DNA for the CDR3: TGTGCCAGCAGCCGACGGCGGACAGGGATTGAGCAGTTCTTC. Together with reference TRBV7-2 and TRBJ2-1, the CDR3 gives the full variable domain: GAGVSQSPSNKVTEKGKDVELRCDPISGHTALYWYRQSLGQGLEFLIYFQGNSAPDKSGLPSDRFSAERTGGSVSTLTIQRTQQEDSAVYLCASSRRRTGIEQFFGPGTRLTVL.

This rearrangement joins TRBV9 to TRBJ2-5; TRBD1 matches 7 bases. CDR3 length equals 15 residues. Germline lookup yields CDR1 SGDLS and CDR2 YYNGEE. The J segment lost 3 bases and the V segment lost 3 bases, leaving 8 bases of the junction unmatched. The CDR3 loop reads CASSAIGTEKETQYF. As DNA, the CDR3 is TGTGCCAGCAGCGCGATCGGGACAGAGAAAGAGACCCAGTACTTC.

V and J are TRBV30 and TRBJ1-1, with unresolved D. Germline V gene data show CDR1 as GTSNPN and CDR2 as SVGIG (reference sequence). V was cut by 5 bases and J by 1 base, with 11 bases left in between. The CDR3 is 13 amino acids. This CDR3 is CAWVDVPNTEAFF. The CDR3 bases are TGTGCCTGGGTAGACGTTCCGAACACTGAAGCTTTCTTT.

This clone was found a few times. This chain joins TRBV6-5 and TRBJ1-3; TRBD1 might be the D (5 bases). The CDR3 has 16 residues. The V end was cut by 2 bases, the J end by 1 base, with 12 bases between. Germline V gene data show CDR1 as MNHEY and CDR2 as SVGAGI. The CDR3 DNA is TGTGCCAGCAGTTACACCGCAGGGTTGTCTGGAAACACCATATATTTT. This gives the protein CASSYTAGLSGNTIYF.

J is TRBJ2-5 and V is TRBV30; tentatively, D is TRBD2 (5 bases). V was trimmed by 0 bases and J by 5 bases, leaving 13 bases between them. This CDR3 has 14 residues. Germline CDR1 and CDR2: GTSNPN and SVGIG (reference sequence). This CDR3 is CAWSVAGTDETQYF. CDR3 sequence (DNA): TGTGCCTGGAGTGTCGCGGGTACGGACGAGACCCAGTACTTC.

This clone was picked up a small number of times. CDR3 sequence (DNA): TGTGCCAGCTCACCGGGGACAGGGGAGAACTACGAGCAGTACTTC. Its translation: CASSPGTGENYEQYF. V gene TRBV18 combines with J gene TRBJ2-7; TRBD1 agrees at 10 bases. The CDR3 runs to 15 residues. J gave up 3 bases and V 3 bases, and 5 bases lay outside the gene matches. Germline values: CDR1 KGHSH, CDR2 LQKENI.

This clone showed up many times. Other nucleotide sequences in the sample specify the same CDR3. The CDR3 is CASSQGGAGGGTDTQYF. Written as DNA, the CDR3 is TGCGCCAGCAGCCAAGGGGGAGCGGGAGGCGGGACAGATACGCAGTATTTT. The J gene is TRBJ2-3, the V gene TRBV4-1; 9 bases align to TRBD2. The CDR3 loop spans 17 amino acids. The V gene end was trimmed by 1 base and the J gene end by 3 bases; junction bases not matched to a gene: 8. Germline V gives CDR1 MGHRA, CDR2 YSYEKL.

The rearrangement joins TRBV11-2 to TRBJ2-5, with 10 bases matching TRBD1. V trimming: 5 bases; J trimming: 4 bases; junction bases outside the gene matches: 16. Germline assignment: CDR1 SGHAT and CDR2 FQNNGV. The length of the CDR3 is 18 residues. CDR3 protein: CASSKYPRGQGRGETQYF. CDR3 DNA: TGTGCCAGCAGCAAATACCCCCGGGGACAGGGGAGAGGAGAGACCCAGTACTTC.

Written as DNA, the CDR3 is TGCGCCAGCAAGCCCCTAGTCACAGATACGCAGTATTTT. Residues: CASKPLVTDTQYF. The chain combines TRBV5-1 with TRBJ2-3; D gene uncertain. Germline assignment: CDR1 SGHRS and CDR2 YFSETQ. Trimming left V 6 bases short and J 2 bases short, with 10 bases between. This CDR3 is 13 amino acids long. Supplemented by reference TRBV5-1 and TRBJ2-3, the full variable domain reads KAGVTQTPRYLIKTRGQQVTLSCSPISGHRSVSWYQQTPGQGLQFLFEYFSETQRNKGNFPGRFSGRQFSNSRSEMNVSTLELGDSALYLCASKPLVTDTQYFGPGTRLTVL.

J is TRBJ2-1 and V is TRBV15; no reliable D call. This CDR3 comprises 18 residues. With 0 bases removed from V and 0 bases from J, the gap between germline ends came to 15 bases. Per germline, CDR1 LNHNV and CDR2 YYDKDF (reference sequence). The CDR3 protein is CATSRDWQPESSYNEQFF. The CDR3 coding sequence is TGTGCCACCAGCAGAGATTGGCAGCCTGAGAGCTCCTACAATGAGCAGTTCTTC.

This clone has only a few counts. The chain links TRBV30 to TRBJ2-1, with TRBD2 identical over 11 bases. The CDR3 sequence is 15 residues long. Germline assignment: CDR1 GTSNPN and CDR2 SVGIG (reference sequence). V was pared by 6 bases and J by 4 bases, with 8 bases of the junction left unmatched. The CDR3 coding sequence is TGTGCCTGCTCCGTCCTAGCGGGAGGTTACAATGAGCAGTTCTTC. Translated: CACSVLAGGYNEQFF.

This clone turned up a few times. The rearrangement joins TRBV9 to TRBJ2-1; a possible D gene is TRBD2 (6 bases). Trimming stripped 2 bases from V and 4 bases from J, with 19 bases between. Germline values: CDR1 SGDLS, CDR2 YYNGEE. This CDR3 region has 17 residues. DNA for the CDR3: TGTGCCAGCAGCGTGGACCGGGACTCCAGATATTACAATGAGCAGTTCTTC. Amino acid sequence: CASSVDRDSRYYNEQFF.